This TCR beta chain was retrieved from a study of neurological immune-mediated disorders. Study at large: Relapsing-remitting forms accounted for 31 of the 34 multiple sclerosis patients and secondary progressive forms for 3. Points from the study as a whole: The most TCR clonal expansion was seen in HTLV-1-associated myelopathy, whereas the least was seen in multiple sclerosis, below the level in healthy controls. One cluster of related CDR3 sequences contained, by phylogenetic grouping, the repertoires of 18 of 34 multiple sclerosis patients and formed a possible signature.

Via MiXCR, TCRdb re-called the 5' RACE reads, giving one row per CDR3 protein. This repertoire shows approximately 82,000 distinct CDR3 sequences, 2.5% to 3% found once; its top ten account for 1.1%. There are many counts of this clonotype. Its antigen remains unidentified. V was trimmed by 5 bases and J by 3 bases, leaving 8 bases between them. This CDR3 contains 13 residues. CDR1 and CDR2 (germline): SGHTA, FQGNSA. This chain links TRBV7-2 with TRBJ2-1; the D gene is possibly TRBD2 (5 bases). This clonotype was sampled from a woman in her twenties or thirties with multiple sclerosis. Sample: PBMCs. The CDR3 DNA is TGTGCCAGCAGCGGCGGGCTCTACAATGAGCAGTTCTTC. Translation: CASSGGLYNEQFF.